The present TCR beta chain was sequenced within a study of T-cell memory formation after mild COVID-19. Details on this clonotype: Its cognate antigen is unknown.

TCR alpha and TCR beta cDNA libraries carrying sample barcodes and UMIs were produced by 5'RACE using constant-segment primers. TCRdb processed the 5' RACE reads anew with MiXCR; each CDR3 protein has one entry. Of hundreds of thousands of distinct CDR3 sequences in the sample, about 20% were seen once. V was pared by 1 base and J by 7 bases, with 5 bases between. Germline CDR1 is MNHNS and CDR2 is SASEGT. CDR3 length: 12 amino acids. General study findings and limits: CD4+ contracting clones were found mainly in CM and EM, and CD8+ ones in EMRA. The study detected some responding clones in pre-infection memory, suggesting cross-reactive memory joined.

The sequenced sample was PBMCs or a T cell subset sorted from them (not recorded which). The sequence was collected from an adult woman who had mild COVID-19 (a few samples of this study predate the infection). Cell type and time point are not known. The chain couples TRBV6-1 to TRBJ2-1, with D perhaps matching TRBD2 (5 bases). In nucleotides, the CDR3 is TGTGCCAGCAGTGAAGGGAGGAATGAGCAGTTCTTC. It yields the protein CASSEGRNEQFF.